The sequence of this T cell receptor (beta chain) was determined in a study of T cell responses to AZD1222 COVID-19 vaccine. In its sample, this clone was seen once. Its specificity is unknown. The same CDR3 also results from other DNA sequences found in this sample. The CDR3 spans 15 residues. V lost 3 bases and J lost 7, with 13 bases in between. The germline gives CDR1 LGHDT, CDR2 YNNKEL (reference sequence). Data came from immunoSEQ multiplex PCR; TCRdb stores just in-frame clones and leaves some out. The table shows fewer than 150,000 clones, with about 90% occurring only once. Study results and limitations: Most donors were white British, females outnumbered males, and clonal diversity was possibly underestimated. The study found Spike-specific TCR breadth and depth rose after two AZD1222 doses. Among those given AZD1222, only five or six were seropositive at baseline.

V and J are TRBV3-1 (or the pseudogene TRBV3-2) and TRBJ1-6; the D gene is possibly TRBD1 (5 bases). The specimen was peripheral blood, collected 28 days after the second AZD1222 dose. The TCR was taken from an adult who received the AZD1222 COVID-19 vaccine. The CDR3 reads CASSHGTVPNSPLHF. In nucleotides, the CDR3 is TGTGCCAGCAGCCACGGGACGGTACCAAATTCACCCCTCCACTTT.